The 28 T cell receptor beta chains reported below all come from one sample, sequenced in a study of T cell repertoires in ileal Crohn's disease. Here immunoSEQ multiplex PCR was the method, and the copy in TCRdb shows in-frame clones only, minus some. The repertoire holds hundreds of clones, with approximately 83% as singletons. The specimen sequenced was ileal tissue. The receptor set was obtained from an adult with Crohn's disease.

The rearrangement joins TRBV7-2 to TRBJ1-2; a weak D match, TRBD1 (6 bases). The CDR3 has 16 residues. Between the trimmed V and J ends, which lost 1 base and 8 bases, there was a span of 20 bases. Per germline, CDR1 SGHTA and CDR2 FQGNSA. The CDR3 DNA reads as TGTGCCAGCAGCTTAGACCCGGGGGGGGCCGGGAAAGGCTACACCTTC. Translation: CASSLDPGGAGKGYTF. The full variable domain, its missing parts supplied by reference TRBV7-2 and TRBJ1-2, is GAGVSQSPSNKVTEKGKDVELRCDPISGHTALYWYRQSLGQGLEFLIYFQGNSAPDKSGLPSDRFSAERTGGSVSTLTIQRTQQEDSAVYLCASSLDPGGAGKGYTFGSGTRLTVV.

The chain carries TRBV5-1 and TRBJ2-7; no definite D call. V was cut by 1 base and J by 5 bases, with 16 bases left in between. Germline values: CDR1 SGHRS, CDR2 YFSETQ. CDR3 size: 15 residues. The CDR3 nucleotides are TGCGCCAGCAGCTTGTCACTTGCCGTATCAGACGAGCAGTACTTC. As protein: CASSLSLAVSDEQYF. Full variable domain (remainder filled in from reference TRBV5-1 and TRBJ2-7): KAGVTQTPRYLIKTRGQQVTLSCSPISGHRSVSWYQQTPGQGLQFLFEYFSETQRNKGNFPGRFSGRQFSNSRSEMNVSTLELGDSALYLCASSLSLAVSDEQYFGPGTRLTVT.

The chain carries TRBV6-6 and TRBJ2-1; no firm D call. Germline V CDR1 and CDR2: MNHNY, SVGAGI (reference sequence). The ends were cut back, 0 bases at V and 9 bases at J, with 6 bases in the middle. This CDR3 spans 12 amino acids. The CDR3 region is CASSYSGPEQFF. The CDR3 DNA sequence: TGTGCCAGCAGTTACTCAGGTCCTGAGCAGTTCTTC.

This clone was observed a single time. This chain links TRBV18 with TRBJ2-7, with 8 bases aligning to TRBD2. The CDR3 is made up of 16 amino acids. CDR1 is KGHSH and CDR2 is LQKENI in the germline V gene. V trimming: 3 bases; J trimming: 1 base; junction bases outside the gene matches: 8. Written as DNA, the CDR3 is TGTGCCAGCTCACCCGCTAGCGGGTCCAGTTCCTACGAGCAGTACTTC. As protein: CASSPASGSSSYEQYF.

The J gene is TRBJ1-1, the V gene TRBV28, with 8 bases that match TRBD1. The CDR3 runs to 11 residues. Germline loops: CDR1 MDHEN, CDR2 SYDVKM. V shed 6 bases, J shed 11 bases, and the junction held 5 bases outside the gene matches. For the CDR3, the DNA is TGTGCCAGCAGATTACAGGGGGACGCTTTCTTT. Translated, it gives CASRLQGDAFF.

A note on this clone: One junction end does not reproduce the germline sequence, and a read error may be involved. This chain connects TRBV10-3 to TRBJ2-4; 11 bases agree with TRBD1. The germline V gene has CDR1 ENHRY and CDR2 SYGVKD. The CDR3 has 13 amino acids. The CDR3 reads CAISENPGQGVGF. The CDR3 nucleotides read TGTGCCATCAGTGAAAACCCGGGACAGGGGGTGGGGTTC.

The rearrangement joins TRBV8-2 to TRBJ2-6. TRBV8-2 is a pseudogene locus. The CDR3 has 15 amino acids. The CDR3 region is CGNEYTQSRANVLTF. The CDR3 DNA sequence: TGTGGCAACGAGTATACACAAAGTCGGGCCAACGTCCTGACTTTC.

CDR3 sequence (DNA): TGCGCCAGCAGCCCCGGGATACTCGGGGGGTACGAGCAGTACTTC. Protein product: CASSPGILGGYEQYF. The genes are TRBV4-1 and TRBJ2-7; 7 bases fit TRBD2. This CDR3 contains 15 residues. V dropped 4 bases and J dropped 4; count of bases not matched to a gene: 10. The germline gives CDR1 MGHRA, CDR2 YSYEKL.

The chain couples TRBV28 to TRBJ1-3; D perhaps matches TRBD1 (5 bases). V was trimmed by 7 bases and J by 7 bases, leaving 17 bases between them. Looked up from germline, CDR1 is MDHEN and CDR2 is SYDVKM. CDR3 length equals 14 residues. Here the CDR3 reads CASTTGSSGNTIYF. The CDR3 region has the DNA TGTGCCAGCACGACCGGGAGCTCAGGGAACACCATATATTTT. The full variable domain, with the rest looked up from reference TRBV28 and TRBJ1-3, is DVKVTQSSRYLVKRTGEKVFLECVQDMDHENMFWYRQDPGLGLRLIYFSYDVKMKEKGDIPEGYSVSREKKERFSLILESASTNQTSMYLCASTTGSSGNTIYFGEGSWLTVV.

The CDR3 spells CASSSTGLAITYEQYF. The CDR3 nucleotides are TGTGCCAGCAGCTCCACGGGACTAGCGATTACCTACGAGCAGTACTTC. This chain uses TRBV11-2 with TRBJ2-7, with 10 bases identical to TRBD2. Trimming at V came to 4 bases and at J to 2 bases, leaving 8 bases not matched to a gene. This CDR3 is built from 16 residues. Germline V gene lookup returns CDR1 SGHAT and CDR2 FQNNGV.

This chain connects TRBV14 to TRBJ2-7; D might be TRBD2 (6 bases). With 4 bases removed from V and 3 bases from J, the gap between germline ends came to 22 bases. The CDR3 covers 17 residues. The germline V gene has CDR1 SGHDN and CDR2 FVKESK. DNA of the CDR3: TGTGCCAGCAGCCCGCCTGACAACGGGAGACCCGACTACGAGCAGTACTTC. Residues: CASSPPDNGRPDYEQYF.

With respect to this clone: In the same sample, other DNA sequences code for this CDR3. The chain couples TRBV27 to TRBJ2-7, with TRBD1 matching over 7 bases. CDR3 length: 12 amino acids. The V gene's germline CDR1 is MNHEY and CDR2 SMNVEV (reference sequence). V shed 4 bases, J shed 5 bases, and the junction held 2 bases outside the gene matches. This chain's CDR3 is CASSSTGNEQYF. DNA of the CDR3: TGTGCCAGCAGTTCGACAGGGAACGAGCAGTACTTC.

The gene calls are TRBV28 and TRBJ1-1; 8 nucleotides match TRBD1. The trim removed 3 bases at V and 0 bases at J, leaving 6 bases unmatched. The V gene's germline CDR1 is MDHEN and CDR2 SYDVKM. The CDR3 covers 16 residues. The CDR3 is CASSFAQDRVNTEAFF. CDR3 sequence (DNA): TGTGCCAGCAGTTTTGCCCAGGACAGGGTGAACACTGAAGCTTTCTTT.

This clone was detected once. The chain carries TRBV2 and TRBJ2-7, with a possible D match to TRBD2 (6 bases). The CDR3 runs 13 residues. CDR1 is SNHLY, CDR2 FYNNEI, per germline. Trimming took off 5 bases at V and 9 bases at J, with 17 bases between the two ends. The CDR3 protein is CASSSSLAEGQYF. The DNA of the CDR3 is TGTGCCAGCAGTTCTTCACTAGCCGAGGGGCAGTACTTC.

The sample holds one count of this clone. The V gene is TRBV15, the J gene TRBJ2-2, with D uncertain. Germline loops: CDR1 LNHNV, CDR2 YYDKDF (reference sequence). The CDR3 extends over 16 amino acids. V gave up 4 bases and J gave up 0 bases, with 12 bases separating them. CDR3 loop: CATSTTTLANTGELFF. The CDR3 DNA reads TGTGCCACCAGCACTACGACTCTCGCGAACACCGGGGAGCTGTTTTTT.

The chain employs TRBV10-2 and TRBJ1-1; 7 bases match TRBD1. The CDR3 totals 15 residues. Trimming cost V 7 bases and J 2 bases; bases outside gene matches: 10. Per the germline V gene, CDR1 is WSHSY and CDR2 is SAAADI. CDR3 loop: CASTLGDRTNTEAFF. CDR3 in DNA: TGCGCCAGCACCTTGGGGGACAGAACTAACACTGAAGCTTTCTTT.

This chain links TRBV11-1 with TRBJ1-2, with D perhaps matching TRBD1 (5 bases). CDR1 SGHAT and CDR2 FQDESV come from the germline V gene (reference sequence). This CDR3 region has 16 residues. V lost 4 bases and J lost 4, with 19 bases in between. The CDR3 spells CASSSLGPPSAYGYTF. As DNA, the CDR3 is TGTGCCAGCAGCTCGCTGGGACCGCCATCGGCCTATGGCTACACCTTC. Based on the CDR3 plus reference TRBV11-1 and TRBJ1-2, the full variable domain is EAEVAQSPRYKITEKSQAVAFWCDPISGHATLYWYRQILGQGPELLVQFQDESVVDDSQLPKDRFSAERLKGVDSTLKIQPAELGDSAMYLCASSSLGPPSAYGYTFGSGTRLTVV.

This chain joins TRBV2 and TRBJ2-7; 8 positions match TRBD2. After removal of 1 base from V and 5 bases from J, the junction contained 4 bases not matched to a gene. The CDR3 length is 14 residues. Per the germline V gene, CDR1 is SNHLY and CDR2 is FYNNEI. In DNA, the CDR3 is TGTGCCAGCAGTGAAGTGGGACTAGTTAACGAGCAGTACTTC. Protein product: CASSEVGLVNEQYF.

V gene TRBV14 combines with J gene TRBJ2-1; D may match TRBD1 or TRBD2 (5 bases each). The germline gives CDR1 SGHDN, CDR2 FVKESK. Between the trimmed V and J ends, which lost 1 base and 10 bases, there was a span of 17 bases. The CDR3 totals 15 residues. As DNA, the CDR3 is TGTGCCAGCAGCCAAGCGAGGGGCCCACTCGCCGAGCAGTTCTTC. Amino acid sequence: CASSQARGPLAEQFF.

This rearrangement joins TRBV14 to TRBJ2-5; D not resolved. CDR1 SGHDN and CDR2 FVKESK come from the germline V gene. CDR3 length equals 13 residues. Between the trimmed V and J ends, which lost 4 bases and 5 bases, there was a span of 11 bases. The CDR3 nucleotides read TGTGCCAGCAGCCGGAGAATCGGGGAGACCCAGTACTTC. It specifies CASSRRIGETQYF.

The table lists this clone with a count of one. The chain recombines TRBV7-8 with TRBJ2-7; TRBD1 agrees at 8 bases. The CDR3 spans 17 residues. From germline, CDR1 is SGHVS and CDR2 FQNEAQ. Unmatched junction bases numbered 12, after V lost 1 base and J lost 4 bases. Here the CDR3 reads CASSLVLQTGAVYEQYF. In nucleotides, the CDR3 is TGTGCCAGCAGCTTAGTTCTACAGACAGGGGCTGTGTACGAGCAGTACTTC.

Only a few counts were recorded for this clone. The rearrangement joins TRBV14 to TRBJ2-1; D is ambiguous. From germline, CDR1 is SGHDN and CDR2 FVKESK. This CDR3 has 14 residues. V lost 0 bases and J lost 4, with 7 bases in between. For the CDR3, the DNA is TGTGCCAGCAGCCAAGATCGACTGTACAATGAGCAGTTCTTC. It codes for CASSQDRLYNEQFF.

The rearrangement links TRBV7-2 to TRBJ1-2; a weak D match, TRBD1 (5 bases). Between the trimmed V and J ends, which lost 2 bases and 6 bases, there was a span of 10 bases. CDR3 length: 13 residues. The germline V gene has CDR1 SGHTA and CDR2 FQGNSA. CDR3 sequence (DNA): TGTGCCAGCAGCTTATCGGGCAGGGATGGCTACACCTTC. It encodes CASSLSGRDGYTF.

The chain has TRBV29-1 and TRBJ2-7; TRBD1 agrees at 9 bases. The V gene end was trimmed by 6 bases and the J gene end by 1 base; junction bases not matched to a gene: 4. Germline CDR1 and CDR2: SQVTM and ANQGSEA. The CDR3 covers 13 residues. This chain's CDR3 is CSVTGTGSYEQYF. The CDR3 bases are TGCAGCGTGACCGGGACAGGGTCCTACGAGCAGTACTTC.

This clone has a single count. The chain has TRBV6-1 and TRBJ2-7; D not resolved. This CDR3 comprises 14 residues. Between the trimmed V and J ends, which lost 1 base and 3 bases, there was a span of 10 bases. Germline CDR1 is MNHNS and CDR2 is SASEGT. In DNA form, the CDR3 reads TGTGCCAGCAGTGAAGTCCAGTCCCTCTACGAGCAGTACTTC. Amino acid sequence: CASSEVQSLYEQYF.

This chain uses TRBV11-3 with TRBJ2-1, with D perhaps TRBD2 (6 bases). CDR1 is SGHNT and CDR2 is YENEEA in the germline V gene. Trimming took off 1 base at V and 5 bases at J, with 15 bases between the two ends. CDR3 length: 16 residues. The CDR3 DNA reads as TGTGCCAGCAGCTTAGCCAGTGAGGGACTCAACAATGAGCAGTTCTTC. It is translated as CASSLASEGLNNEQFF. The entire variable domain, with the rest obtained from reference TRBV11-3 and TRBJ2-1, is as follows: EAGVVQSPRYKIIEKKQPVAFWCNPISGHNTLYWYLQNLGQGPELLIRYENEEAVDDSQLPKDRFSAERLKGVDSTLKIQPAELGDSAVYLCASSLASEGLNNEQFFGPGTRLTVL.

The chain's CDR3 is CASSLGWNEQYF. DNA of the CDR3: TGTGCCAGCAGCTTAGGTTGGAACGAGCAGTACTTC. The V call is TRBV11-2, the J call TRBJ2-7; D ambiguous. Germline V gene data show CDR1 as SGHAT and CDR2 as FQNNGV. V was shortened by 1 base and J by 5 bases, with 6 bases between the two germline ends. The CDR3 runs 12 residues.

The CDR3: CASSPSRTSGASTDTQYF. The CDR3 DNA sequence: TGTGCCAGCAGCCCATCGAGGACTAGCGGGGCAAGTACAGATACGCAGTATTTT. The gene calls are TRBV7-8 and TRBJ2-3; 12 nucleotides agree with TRBD2. This CDR3 region has 18 residues. Trimming cost V 5 bases and J 3 bases; bases outside gene matches: 12. Germline-derived CDR1 and CDR2 are SGHVS and FQNEAQ.